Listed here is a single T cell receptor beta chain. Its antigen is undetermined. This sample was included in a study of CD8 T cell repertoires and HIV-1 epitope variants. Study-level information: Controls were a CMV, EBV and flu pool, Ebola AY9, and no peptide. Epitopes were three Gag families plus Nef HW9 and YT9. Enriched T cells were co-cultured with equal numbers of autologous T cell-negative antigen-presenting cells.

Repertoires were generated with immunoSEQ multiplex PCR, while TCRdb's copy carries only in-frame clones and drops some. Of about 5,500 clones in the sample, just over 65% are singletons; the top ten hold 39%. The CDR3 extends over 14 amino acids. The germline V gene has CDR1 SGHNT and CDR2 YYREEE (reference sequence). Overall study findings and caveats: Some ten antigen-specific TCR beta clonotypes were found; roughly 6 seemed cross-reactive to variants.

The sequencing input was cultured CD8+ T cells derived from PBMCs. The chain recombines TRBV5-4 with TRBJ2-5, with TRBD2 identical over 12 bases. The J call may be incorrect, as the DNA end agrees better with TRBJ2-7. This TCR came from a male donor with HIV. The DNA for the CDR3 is TGTGCCAGCAGCCGGAGACTAGCGGGAGACGAGCAGTACTTC. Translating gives CASSRRLAGDEQYF.